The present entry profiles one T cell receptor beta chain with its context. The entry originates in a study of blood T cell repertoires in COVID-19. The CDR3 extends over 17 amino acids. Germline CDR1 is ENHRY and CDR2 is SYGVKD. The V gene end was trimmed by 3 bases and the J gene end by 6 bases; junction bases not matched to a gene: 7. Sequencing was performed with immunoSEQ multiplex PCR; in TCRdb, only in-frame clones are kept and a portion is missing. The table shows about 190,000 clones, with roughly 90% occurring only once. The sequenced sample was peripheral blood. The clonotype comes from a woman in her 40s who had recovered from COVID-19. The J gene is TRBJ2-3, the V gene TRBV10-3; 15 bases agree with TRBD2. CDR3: CAISDHGLAGGPDTQYF. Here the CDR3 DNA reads TGTGCCATCAGTGACCACGGACTAGCGGGAGGGCCCGATACGCAGTATTTT.